This T cell receptor beta chain was profiled in a study of CD8 T cells in ankylosing spondylitis. Study-wide results and limits: Relatively rare in peripheral blood, disease-linked clones were also CD8+.

This clonotype was seen more than once but under ten times. Its antigen is undetermined. Library preparation for TCR beta used quantitative 5'-RACE with molecular barcodes. Via MiXCR, TCRdb re-called the 5' RACE reads, giving one row per CDR3 protein. The sample lists about 250,000 distinct CDR3 sequences, 30% to 35% occurring once. Sequencing was performed on blood, either unsorted or a sorted T cell fraction (not recorded which). This clonotype was sampled from a male donor with ankylosing spondylitis or in good health (not recorded which).

The CDR3 DNA is TGTGCCAGCAGTTACCGTAACGGGGGGGCGAGCACTGAAGCTTTCTTT. Translated: CASSYRNGGASTEAFF. V usage is TRBV6-5 and J usage is TRBJ1-1; possibly TRBD1 for D (6 bases). Trimming stripped 2 bases from V and 4 bases from J, with 17 bases between. Germline CDR1 and CDR2: MNHEY and SVGAGI. This CDR3 comprises 16 residues.